This T cell receptor beta chain was sequenced during a study of T-cell memory formation after mild COVID-19. Looking at the study overall: Largely donor-specific TCR clusters were found.

A few counts support this clonotype. The CDR3 covers 18 residues. Trimming took 1 base from V and 3 from J; bases not matched to a gene: 4. TCRdb passed the 5' RACE reads through MiXCR, listing each CDR3 protein once. The sample includes about 340,000 distinct CDR3 sequences, under 25% of them seen just once. This TCR came from an adult woman who had mild COVID-19 (a few samples of this study predate the infection). Cell type and time point are not known. V and J are TRBV12-3 or TRBV12-4 and TRBJ2-1; TRBD2 matches 15 bases. Source material: PBMCs or a T cell subset sorted from them (not recorded which). DNA of the CDR3: TGTGCCAGCAGTTTAGGGACTAGCGGGAGGGCCGTCTACAATGAGCAGTTCTTC. Amino acid sequence: CASSLGTSGRAVYNEQFF.